A single T cell receptor beta chain is shown here with its context. Germline V CDR1 and CDR2: SQVTM, ANQGSEA. V shed 3 bases and J 0 bases; nucleotides not matched to a gene: 5. CDR3 length: 15 residues. These data come from a study of blood T cell repertoires in COVID-19. The overall study: Donors in the United States, Italy and Spain gave samples during acute or convalescent COVID-19. T cells, B-cell-depleted T cells, or PBMCs provided the cDNA or gDNA that served as material.

The authors' processing: Amplification of reference gene primers was used by the study to estimate nucleated cell counts. The protocol was immunoSEQ multiplex PCR, while the TCRdb copy is restricted to in-frame clones and leaves out a portion. V, J and clone size derive from that table, while D and trimming were established from the DNA sequence. This table holds about 200,000 clones, around 89% found once. The rearrangement joins TRBV29-1 to TRBJ2-1; TRBD2 agrees at 7 bases. The sequenced sample was peripheral blood. This receptor was obtained from a man aged 40-50 years with active or convalescent COVID-19. The CDR3 loop is CSVEGGVSSYNEQFF. The CDR3 DNA reads as TGCAGCGTTGAGGGGGGGGTCAGCTCCTACAATGAGCAGTTCTTC.